The 25 T cell receptor beta chains below come from one sample, sequenced in a study of OX40 agonist ivuxolimab in advanced cancers. Here immunoSEQ multiplex PCR was the method, and the copy in TCRdb shows in-frame clones only, minus some. The table records about 100,000 clones, approximately 84% of them present only once. The sample consisted of CD4+ or CD8+ T cells sorted from blood, taken in a trial of the OX40 agonist ivuxolimab. These receptors came from an adult with an advanced solid tumor such as melanoma, head and neck, liver or kidney cancer.

The V gene is TRBV27, the J gene TRBJ2-7, with TRBD1 as a possible D gene (6 bases). V lost 6 bases and J 6 bases, leaving 12 bases between the germline ends. CDR1 and CDR2 (germline): MNHEY, SMNVEV (reference sequence). The CDR3 loop spans 12 amino acids. CDR3 sequence: CASSTGYGEQYF. CDR3 DNA sequence: TGTGCCAGCAGCACAGGGTACGGCGAGCAGTACTTC.

The V call is TRBV19, the J call TRBJ2-7, with D perhaps TRBD1 (5 bases). CDR3 length: 14 amino acids. Trimming cost V 1 base and J 7 bases, with 14 bases left between them. CDR1 is LNHDA and CDR2 is SQIVND in the germline V gene (reference sequence). The CDR3: CASSIGGLSSEQYF. The DNA of the CDR3 is TGTGCCAGTAGTATAGGGGGCTTATCGAGTGAGCAGTACTTC.

The sample holds one count of this clone. CDR3 sequence: CASSFWEGGSTDTQYF. The CDR3 DNA reads TGTGCCAGCAGTTTTTGGGAGGGCGGGAGCACAGATACGCAGTATTTT. This chain connects TRBV27 to TRBJ2-3, with TRBD2 identical over 7 bases. V shed 3 bases and J 0 bases; nucleotides not matched to a gene: 6. The CDR3 length is 16 residues. CDR1 and CDR2 from the germline V gene are MNHEY and SMNVEV (reference sequence).

V gene TRBV7-9 combines with J gene TRBJ1-6; possible D gene TRBD1, 5 bases. V lost 5 bases to trimming and J lost 3 bases, with 23 bases between them. Germline V CDR1 and CDR2: SEHNR, FQNEAQ (reference sequence). CDR3 length: 19 amino acids. CDR3 coding DNA: TGTGCCAGCAGCCCCCCTCGAGGGGCCCCCCCCGACTATAATTCACCCCTCCACTTT. Encoded protein: CASSPPRGAPPDYNSPLHF. Complete variable domain (other parts from reference TRBV7-9 and TRBJ1-6): DTGVSQNPRHKITKRGQNVTFRCDPISEHNRLYWYRQTLGQGPEFLTYFQNEAQLEKSRLLSDRFSAERPKGSFSTLEIQRTEQGDSAMYLCASSPPRGAPPDYNSPLHFGNGTRLTVT.

The chain carries TRBV18 and TRBJ2-7; D is unresolved. The CDR3 is made up of 13 amino acids. V lost 3 bases and J 5 bases, leaving 11 bases between the germline ends. Germline values: CDR1 KGHSH, CDR2 LQKENI. CDR3: CASSPLSINEQYF. DNA of the CDR3: TGTGCCAGCTCACCCCTCTCCATAAACGAGCAGTACTTC. Full variable domain (rest looked up from reference TRBV18 and TRBJ2-7): NAGVMQNPRHLVRRRGQEARLRCSPMKGHSHVYWYRQLPEEGLKFMVYLQKENIIDESGMPKERFSAEFPKEGPSILRIQQVVRGDSAAYFCASSPLSINEQYFGPGTRLTVT.

The chain is built from TRBV4-3 and TRBJ1-4; no firm D call. V lost 4 bases to trimming and J lost 2 bases, with 11 bases between them. From germline, CDR1 is LGHNA and CDR2 YSLEER. The CDR3 consists of 15 residues. CDR3 in amino acids: CASSLSVATNEKLFF. CDR3 in DNA: TGCGCCAGCAGCCTCTCAGTAGCGACTAATGAAAAACTGTTTTTT.

The rearrangement links TRBV5-4 to TRBJ1-1; D is unclear. Germline CDR1 SGHNT, CDR2 YYREEE (reference sequence). The V and J ends lost 1 base and 5 bases respectively, with 9 bases between them. The CDR3 extends over 13 amino acids. The CDR3 here is CASSLSGGTEAFF. The CDR3 coding sequence is TGTGCCAGCAGCTTGTCTGGAGGAACTGAAGCTTTCTTT.

The CDR3 loop reads CASSRRGYEQYF. The DNA of the CDR3 is TGTGCCAGCAGCCGACGTGGCTACGAGCAGTACTTC. V is TRBV5-8 and J is TRBJ2-7; D gene uncertain. V was shortened by 4 bases and J by 3 bases, with 8 bases between the two germline ends. The CDR3 length is 12 residues. The germline gives CDR1 SGHTS, CDR2 YDEGEE.

The chain recombines TRBV5-1 with TRBJ1-1; 8 positions match TRBD1. The germline gives CDR1 SGHRS, CDR2 YFSETQ. With 4 bases clipped from V and 5 bases from J, the junction kept 7 bases outside the gene matches. The CDR3 extends over 14 amino acids. The CDR3 loop is CASSTGQGGTEAFF. Here the CDR3 DNA reads TGCGCCAGCAGCACCGGACAGGGTGGAACTGAAGCTTTCTTT.

The chain recombines TRBV5-6 with TRBJ2-3; D uncertain. V gave up 7 bases and J gave up 0 bases, with 12 bases separating them. The CDR3 spans 14 residues. Germline V gene lookup returns CDR1 SGHDT and CDR2 YYEEEE. CDR3 DNA: TGTGCCAGCCGGCGACGAACTAGCACAGATACGCAGTATTTT. It codes for CASRRRTSTDTQYF. The entire variable domain, with the rest obtained from reference TRBV5-6 and TRBJ2-3, is as follows: DAGVTQSPTHLIKTRGQQVTLRCSPKSGHDTVSWYQQALGQGPQFIFQYYEEEERQRGNFPDRFSGHQFPNYSSELNVNALLLGDSALYLCASRRRTSTDTQYFGPGTRLTVL.

The V and J genes are TRBV10-2 and TRBJ1-2; the match to TRBD1 covers 7 bases. Germline V CDR1 and CDR2: WSHSY, SAAADI. The CDR3 runs to 12 residues. Germline trimming cut 8 bases from V and 4 bases from J; bases unmatched to any gene: 4. In DNA, the CDR3 is TGCGCCAGCCTCCGGGACAGCTATGGCTACACCTTC. Encoded protein: CASLRDSYGYTF.

The CDR3 spells CASSGWDFTDTQYF. CDR3 DNA: TGTGCCAGCAGCGGGTGGGACTTCACAGATACGCAGTATTTT. The rearrangement joins TRBV9 to TRBJ2-3, with D perhaps TRBD2 (6 bases). Trimming cost V 3 bases and J 2 bases, with 10 bases left between them. Per germline, CDR1 SGDLS and CDR2 YYNGEE. The CDR3 totals 14 residues.

This chain links TRBV19 with TRBJ2-7; TRBD2 agrees at 9 bases. Germline CDR1 and CDR2: LNHDA and SQIVND (reference sequence). The V and J ends lost 5 bases and 2 bases, in that order; junction bases with no gene match: 10. CDR3 length equals 16 residues. CDR3 protein: CASSAPGLAKTYEQYF. The CDR3 DNA reads as TGTGCCAGTAGTGCACCGGGACTAGCAAAAACCTACGAGCAGTACTTC.

CDR3 DNA: TGTGCCAGCAGCGCAAGCGGCTACTACGAGCAGTACTTC. Encoded protein: CASSASGYYEQYF. The rearrangement joins TRBV11-2 to TRBJ2-7; perhaps TRBD2 as D (5 bases). The CDR3 consists of 13 residues. Trimming took 5 bases from V and 3 from J, leaving 11 bases between them. Germline V gives CDR1 SGHAT, CDR2 FQNNGV.

The chain links TRBV20-1 to TRBJ2-3; no firm D call. This CDR3 comprises 11 residues. V was cut by 7 bases and J by 0 bases, with 5 bases left in between. Per germline, CDR1 DFQATT and CDR2 SNEGSKA (reference sequence). The CDR3 coding sequence is TGCAGTGGGGGTAGCACAGATACGCAGTATTTT. It translates to CSGGSTDTQYF.

The rearrangement uses TRBV6-5 and TRBJ1-4; the D gene is possibly TRBD1 (6 bases). V dropped 2 bases and J dropped 8 bases, with 15 bases sitting between them. This CDR3 contains 15 residues. CDR1 MNHEY and CDR2 SVGAGI come from the germline V gene. The CDR3 nucleotides are TGTGCCAGCAGTTACACCGTGGGGGGGGCGGAAAAACTGTTTTTT. Protein: CASSYTVGGAEKLFF.

The chain links TRBV12-1 to TRBJ2-5. TRBV12-1 is a documented pseudogene. The CDR3 has 12 residues. CDR3 sequence: CASSFAKETQYF. CDR3 DNA: TGTGCCAGCAGCTTTGCGAAAGAGACCCAGTACTTC.

The J gene is TRBJ2-3, the V gene TRBV30; 13 bases match TRBD2. The CDR3 is made up of 15 amino acids. V lost 2 bases and J lost 7; bases outside the gene matches: 6. CDR1 and CDR2 (germline): GTSNPN, SVGIG (reference sequence). For the CDR3, the DNA is TGTGCCTGGAGTTTTACTAGCGGGGGGGCTTATACGCAGTATTTT. Protein: CAWSFTSGGAYTQYF.

This sequence joins TRBV10-3 and TRBJ2-6; TRBD1 aligns across 8 bases. V lost 7 bases to trimming and J lost 0 bases; unmatched junction nucleotides: 5. CDR1 ENHRY and CDR2 SYGVKD come from the germline V gene. This CDR3 is built from 16 residues. This CDR3 reads CAITGDRFSGANVLTF. CDR3 nucleotides: TGTGCCATCACTGGGGACAGGTTCTCTGGGGCCAACGTCCTGACTTTC.

The chain carries TRBV25-1 and TRBJ2-7; the match to TRBD1 covers 9 bases. The V and J ends lost 1 base and 0 bases, in that order; junction bases with no gene match: 7. There are 17 residues in the CDR3. Germline V gene sequence: CDR1 MGHDK, CDR2 SYGVNS. DNA of the CDR3: TGTGCCAGCAGTGAATGGGGACAGGGAAGAGACTCCTACGAGCAGTACTTC. Translating it yields CASSEWGQGRDSYEQYF.

This rearrangement joins TRBV27 to TRBJ1-1; TRBD1 matches 7 bases. Germline V gene data show CDR1 as MNHEY and CDR2 as SMNVEV (reference sequence). The CDR3 spans 14 residues. After removal of 6 bases from V and 4 bases from J, the junction contained 8 bases not matched to a gene. The CDR3 spells CASSSGGFPTEAFF. The CDR3 DNA reads as TGTGCCAGCAGCTCAGGGGGGTTCCCCACTGAAGCTTTCTTT.

The J gene is TRBJ2-2, the V gene TRBV7-2, with 7 bases aligning to TRBD1. The V gene's germline CDR1 is SGHTA and CDR2 FQGNSA. Germline trimming cut 5 bases from V and 3 bases from J; bases unmatched to any gene: 6. The CDR3 runs 15 residues. The CDR3 here is CASSHRQGYTGELFF. The DNA for the CDR3 is TGTGCCAGCAGCCACCGACAGGGCTACACCGGGGAGCTGTTTTTT.

This clone was counted a single time. The chain joins TRBV2 to TRBJ1-1, with unresolved D. This CDR3 region has 17 residues. CDR1 is SNHLY, CDR2 FYNNEI, per germline. Trimming stripped 7 bases from V and 1 base from J, with 22 bases between. The CDR3 here is CASILTARLDRNTEAFF. CDR3 DNA sequence: TGTGCCAGCATTTTGACTGCCAGATTAGATAGGAACACTGAAGCTTTCTTT.

There are a few counts of this clone. V usage is TRBV2 and J usage is TRBJ2-7, with 8 bases aligning to TRBD1. Per the germline V gene, CDR1 is SNHLY and CDR2 is FYNNEI. The CDR3 extends over 13 amino acids. With 1 base clipped from V and 5 bases from J, the junction kept 1 base outside the gene matches. CDR3 protein: CASSEDRGNEQYF. The CDR3 nucleotides read TGTGCCAGCAGTGAAGACAGGGGGAACGAGCAGTACTTC.

The CDR3 DNA is TGTGCCAGCAGTTCCGGTGACAGGGCCGCAGAGACCCAGTACTTC. It codes for CASSSGDRAAETQYF. This sequence joins TRBV5-8 and TRBJ2-5, with 7 bases that match TRBD1. The CDR3 runs to 15 residues. CDR1 and CDR2 (germline): SGHTS, YDEGEE. V gave up 5 bases and J gave up 4 bases; unmatched junction bases: 11.